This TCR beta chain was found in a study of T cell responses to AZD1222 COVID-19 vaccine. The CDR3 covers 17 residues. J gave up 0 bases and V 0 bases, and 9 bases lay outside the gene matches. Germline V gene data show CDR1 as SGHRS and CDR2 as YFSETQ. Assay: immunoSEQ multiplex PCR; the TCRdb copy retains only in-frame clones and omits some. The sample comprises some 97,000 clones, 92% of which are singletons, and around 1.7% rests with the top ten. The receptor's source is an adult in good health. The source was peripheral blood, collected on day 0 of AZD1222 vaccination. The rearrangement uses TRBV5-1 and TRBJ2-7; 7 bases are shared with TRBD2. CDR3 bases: TGCGCCAGCAGCTTGGCGTACGGGGCGGGAGTCTCCTACGAGCAGTACTTC. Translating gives CASSLAYGAGVSYEQYF. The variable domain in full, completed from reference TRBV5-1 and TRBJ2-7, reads KAGVTQTPRYLIKTRGQQVTLSCSPISGHRSVSWYQQTPGQGLQFLFEYFSETQRNKGNFPGRFSGRQFSNSRSEMNVSTLELGDSALYLCASSLAYGAGVSYEQYFGPGTRLTVT.